The clone carrying this TCR beta chain was detected only a few times. Via MiXCR, TCRdb re-called the reads, giving one row per CDR3 protein. Of 150,000 to 200,000 distinct CDR3 sequences in the sample, roughly a fifth were seen once. These data are taken from a study of T cell repertoires in cytomegalovirus infection. What was sequenced was PBMCs. The clonotype originates from a human donor in good health (CMV status not recorded). Some clones in this sample may be carry-over from other donors' samples.

The CDR3 loop reads CASSGSGGGDEQFF. DNA for the CDR3: TGTGCCAGTAGTGGTAGCGGGGGGGGGGATGAGCAGTTCTTC. The V gene is TRBV27, the J gene TRBJ2-1; TRBD2 agrees at 11 bases. CDR1 is MNHEY, CDR2 SMNVEV, per germline (reference sequence). This CDR3 is built from 14 residues. The J segment lost 8 bases and the V segment lost 9 bases, leaving 9 bases of the junction unmatched.